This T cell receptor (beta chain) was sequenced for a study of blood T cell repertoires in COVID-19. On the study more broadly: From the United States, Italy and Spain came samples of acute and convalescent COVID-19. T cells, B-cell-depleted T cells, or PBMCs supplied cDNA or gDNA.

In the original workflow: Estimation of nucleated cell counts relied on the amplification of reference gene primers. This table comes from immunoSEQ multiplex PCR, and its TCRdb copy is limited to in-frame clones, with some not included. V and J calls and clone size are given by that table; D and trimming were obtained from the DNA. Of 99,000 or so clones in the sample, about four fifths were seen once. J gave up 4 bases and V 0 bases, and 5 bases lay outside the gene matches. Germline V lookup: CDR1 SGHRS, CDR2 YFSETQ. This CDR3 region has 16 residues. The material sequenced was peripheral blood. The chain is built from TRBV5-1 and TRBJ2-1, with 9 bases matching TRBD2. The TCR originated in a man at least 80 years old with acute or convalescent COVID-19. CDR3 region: CASSLDLAGIYNEQFF. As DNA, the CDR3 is TGCGCCAGCAGCTTGGATCTAGCGGGGATTTACAATGAGCAGTTCTTC.